Presented here are 9 T cell receptor beta chains from one specimen sequenced in a study of cytomegalovirus exposure and HLA in healthy donors. Researchers ran the PCR with 60 Vbeta and 13 Jbeta primers. Profiling relied on immunoSEQ multiplex PCR, and the TCRdb table lists in-frame clones only, not all of them. The sample carries approximately 120,000 clones, approximately 69% recorded once. Sequencing used PBMCs. Receptor source: a man aged 35 to 55 in good health and CMV-seropositive.

This chain links TRBV2 with TRBJ1-1, with 7 bases lining up with TRBD1. The germline V gene encodes CDR1 SNHLY and CDR2 FYNNEI. This CDR3 contains 14 residues. J was trimmed by 7 bases and V by 6 bases; bases with no gene match: 11. The CDR3 here is CASRGPTGIDEAFF. CDR3 nucleotide sequence: TGTGCCAGCAGGGGGCCGACAGGGATTGATGAAGCTTTCTTT. The full variable domain, rest sourced from reference TRBV2 and TRBJ1-1, is EPEVTQTPSHQVTQMGQEVILRCVPISNHLYFYWYRQILGQKVEFLVSFYNNEISEKSEIFDDQFSVERPDGSNFTLKIRSTKLEDSAMYFCASRGPTGIDEAFFGQGTRLTVV.

The rearrangement links TRBV27 to TRBJ1-5; perhaps TRBD1 as D (5 bases). This CDR3 region has 15 residues. V was cut by 2 bases and J by 0 bases, with 8 bases left in between. Germline CDR1 MNHEY, CDR2 SMNVEV (reference sequence). CDR3 DNA sequence: TGTGCCAGCAGTTTACTCGGACATAGCAATCAGCCCCAGCATTTT. Its translation: CASSLLGHSNQPQHF.

V usage is TRBV2 and J usage is TRBJ1-1; D is undetermined. In germline, CDR1 is SNHLY, CDR2 FYNNEI. This CDR3 has 14 amino acids. The ends were cut back, 8 bases at V and 3 bases at J, with 16 bases in the middle. This CDR3 is CASHFLGRDTEAFF. The CDR3 coding sequence is TGTGCCAGCCATTTCTTGGGGAGGGACACTGAAGCTTTCTTT.

This clone came up a few times. This chain uses TRBV5-1 with TRBJ1-4; D not certain. The CDR3 is made up of 18 amino acids. V lost 2 bases and J lost 1, with 18 bases in between. Germline V gene sequence: CDR1 SGHRS, CDR2 YFSETQ. The CDR3 spells CASSFYRGMLGTNEKLFF. CDR3 nucleotide sequence: TGCGCCAGCAGCTTTTACCGCGGGATGCTCGGAACTAATGAAAAACTGTTTTTT.

The rearrangement joins TRBV9 to TRBJ2-3; 8 nucleotides match TRBD2. Germline V gene sequence: CDR1 SGDLS, CDR2 YYNGEE. CDR3 length: 15 residues. The V and J ends lost 4 bases and 4 bases, in that order; junction bases with no gene match: 8. The CDR3 coding sequence is TGTGCCAGCAGCCCGGGCGGGGGGCGTTCAGATACGCAGTATTTT. This sequence encodes CASSPGGGRSDTQYF.

The rearrangement uses TRBV7-2 and TRBJ2-5, with 7 bases identical to TRBD1. J was trimmed by 2 bases and V by 3 bases; bases with no gene match: 6. The V gene's germline CDR1 is SGHTA and CDR2 FQGNSA. CDR3 length: 15 residues. The DNA of the CDR3 is TGTGCCAGCAGCTTCTGGACAGGACAGCAAGAGACCCAGTACTTC. As protein: CASSFWTGQQETQYF.

J is TRBJ1-5 and V is TRBV6-5, with D unresolved. Germline CDR1 and CDR2: MNHEY and SVGAGI. The V gene lost 0 bases and the J gene lost 7 bases, with 7 bases spanning the gap. The CDR3 has 13 residues. The DNA of the CDR3 is TGTGCCAGCAGTTACTCTAGGGAGCAGCCCCAGCATTTT. It codes for CASSYSREQPQHF.

This clone was seen just once. V is TRBV7-6 and J is TRBJ2-2; 14 positions match TRBD2. The germline V gene encodes CDR1 SGHVS and CDR2 FNYEAQ. Germline trimming cut 0 bases from V and 1 base from J; bases unmatched to any gene: 1. The CDR3 totals 18 residues. CDR3 in DNA: TGTGCCAGCAGCTTAGCGACTAGCGGGGGGGAGAACACCGGGGAGCTGTTTTTT. As protein: CASSLATSGGENTGELFF.

The rearrangement links TRBV5-8 to TRBJ1-5; a weak D match, TRBD1 (5 bases). Trimming shortened V by 3 bases and J by 5 bases, and 9 bases separated the two germline ends. Germline V lookup: CDR1 SGHTS, CDR2 YDEGEE. The CDR3 loop spans 13 amino acids. CDR3 sequence (DNA): TGTGCCAGCAGCTCCGGGGGGTATCAGCCCCAGCATTTT. It encodes CASSSGGYQPQHF.